The following is a T cell receptor beta chain sequence with its context. This clonotype showed up just a few times. What antigen it recognizes has not been identified. No base qualities exist here, and no much larger clone lies one base off it. Including cysteine and phenylalanine, the CDR3 has 15 amino acids. The only DNA kept is the CDR3, 45 bases in frame from the first base. Deletion took 2 bases off V and 5 bases off J, with a span of 15 bases between the germline ends. CDR1 and CDR2 are read off the germline V gene as KGHSH and LQKENI. This specimen belongs to a study of T cell repertoires in cytomegalovirus infection (dated by TCRdb to the late 2010s). Some background on the complete study: The HLA type of each donor mattered for the analysis, because public TCR beta signatures pointed to carriage of CMV infection along with the matching HLA type. Here is what the overall study found, with its caveats: In both this cohort and an independent roughly 350-donor cohort, the cumulative frequency of public TCR beta family members distinguished carriers of CMV infection plus the relevant HLA type. The ex vivo response was dominated by HLA-C-restricted CMV-specific TCR beta clonotypes, which also provided the single most frequent clonotype in two of eight donors.

Sequenced using an Illumina HiSeq 1500. TCRdb trimmed public reads at Q25 via fastp, called clones via MiXCR and kept in-frame beta chains. Each record represents a unique CDR3 protein, reported with the most common genes and DNA among its rows. The sample includes about 310,000 distinct CDR3 sequences, with about a sixth observed a single time. Of the sample, around 12% falls within the top ten clones. The sample taken for sequencing was PBMCs. The receptor comes from a human donor in good health (CMV status not recorded). Some clones in this sample may be carry-over from other donors' samples. Rearrangement joined TRBV18 to TRBJ1-2; the D gene is perhaps TRBD1, on 6 matching bases. CDR3 reads: CASSPIQGGQYGYTF. The nucleotide sequence is given as TGTGCCAGCTCACCAATACAGGGCGGACAGTATGGCTACACCTTC.